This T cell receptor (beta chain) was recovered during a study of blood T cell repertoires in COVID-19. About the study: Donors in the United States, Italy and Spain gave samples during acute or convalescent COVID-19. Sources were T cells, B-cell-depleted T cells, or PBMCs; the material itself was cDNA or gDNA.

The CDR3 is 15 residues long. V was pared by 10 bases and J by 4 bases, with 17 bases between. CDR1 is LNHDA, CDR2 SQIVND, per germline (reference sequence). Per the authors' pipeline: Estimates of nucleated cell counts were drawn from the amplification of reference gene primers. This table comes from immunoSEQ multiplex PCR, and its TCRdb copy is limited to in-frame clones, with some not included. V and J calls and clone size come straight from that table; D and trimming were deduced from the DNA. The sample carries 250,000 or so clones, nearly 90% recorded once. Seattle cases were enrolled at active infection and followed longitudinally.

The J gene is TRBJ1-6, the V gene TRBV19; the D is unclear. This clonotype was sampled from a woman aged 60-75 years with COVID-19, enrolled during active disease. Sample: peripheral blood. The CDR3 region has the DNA TGTGCCACTGGTGGTGGGCAGCTTTATAATTCACCCCTCCACTTT. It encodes CATGGGQLYNSPLHF. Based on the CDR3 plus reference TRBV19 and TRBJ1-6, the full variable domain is DGGITQSPKYLFRKEGQNVTLSCEQNLNHDAMYWYRQDPGQGLRLIYYSQIVNDFQKGDIAEGYSVSREKKESFPLTVTSAQKNPTAFYLCATGGGQLYNSPLHFGNGTRLTVT.